This is a list of T cell receptor beta chains from one sample in a study of CD8 T cells in Susac syndrome. A single record per CDR3 protein comes from TCRdb applying MiXCR to the immunoSEQ multiplex PCR reads. Among fewer than 200,000 distinct CDR3 sequences listed, approximately 94% were seen once. Sequences were obtained from CD4+ T cells from PBMCs. The receptors stem from a human donor in good health. Each CDR3 is given with its conserved first and last residue. Each record gives: clone size, J gene, V gene, D gene, CDR3 DNA, CDR3 protein. A D gene is named only where the DNA matches it firmly. The listing skips clone size in some rows; elsewhere it reads once, few, many or a size class.

>NA|TRBJ1-2|TRBV20-1|TRBD1
TGCAGTGCTTCCGGGACAGATTATGGCTACACCTTC
CSASGTDYGYTF
>NA|TRBJ2-7|TRBV28|NA
TGTGCCAGCAGTTACCCTATGGGTGGGGTCTCCTACGAGCAGTACTTC
CASSYPMGGVSYEQYF
>NA|TRBJ2-6|TRBV18|NA
TGTGCCAGCTCACGGGGGGAAGCTTCTGGGGCCAACGTCCTGACTTTC
CASSRGEASGANVLTF
>once|TRBJ2-5|TRBV4-2|TRBD2
TGTGCCAGCAGCCGACCCTTAGCGGGAGGGCCGGAGACCCAGTACTTC
CASSRPLAGGPETQYF
>NA|TRBJ2-3|TRBV29-1|TRBD1
TGCAGCGTTTGCTCGACAGGGTCAGATACGCAGTATTTT
CSVCSTGSDTQYF
>NA|TRBJ2-7|TRBV2|NA
TGTGCCAGCAGTACCCAGGGCGGGGCCTTTTCCGAGCAGTACTTC
CASSTQGGAFSEQYF
>once|TRBJ2-7|TRBV30|NA
TGTGCCTGGAGTGTAGCTCGCCCCTACGAGCAGTACTTC
CAWSVARPYEQYF
>NA|TRBJ1-1|TRBV29-1|NA
TGCAGCGTTGAGAACCAAAGGGACACTGAAGCTTTCTTT
CSVENQRDTEAFF
>NA|TRBJ2-7|TRBV20-1|TRBD1
TGCAGTGCCACAGGGGACAGCTCCTACGAGCAGTACTTC
CSATGDSSYEQYF
>NA|TRBJ2-1|TRBV20-1|TRBD2
TGCAGTGCTGTAGCGGGAGCTTCCTACAATGAGCAGTTCTTC
CSAVAGASYNEQFF
>NA|TRBJ1-1|TRBV6-1|NA
TGTGCCAGCAGTAAGGAGAACACTGAAGCTTTCTTT
CASSKENTEAFF
>once|TRBJ1-2|TRBV29-1|NA
TGCAGCGTTGGGCTCCATAACTATGGCTACACCTTC
CSVGLHNYGYTF
>few|TRBJ2-1|TRBV27|NA
TGTGCCAGCAGTTTAGGTTGGCAGGGGTTCGATGAGCAGTTCTTC
CASSLGWQGFDEQFF
>NA|TRBJ2-7|TRBV30|TRBD1
TGTGCCTGCCAGTGGGACAGGGAACACGAGCAGTACTTC
CACQWDREHEQYF
>NA|TRBJ2-7|TRBV29-1|NA
TGCAGCGTTGGGTTGACGGGGGCCTACGAGCAGTACTTC
CSVGLTGAYEQYF
>NA|TRBJ1-1|TRBV2|NA
TGTGCCACATCAGGGTCTAACACTGAAGCTTTCTTT
CATSGSNTEAFF
>NA|TRBJ2-2|TRBV7-3|NA
TGTGCCAGCAGCCGTGACCTCACCGGGGAGCTGTTTTTT
CASSRDLTGELFF
>NA|TRBJ2-7|TRBV7-9|NA
TGTGCCAGCAGCTTAACACAGGGAGGGGGCGAGCAGTACTTC
CASSLTQGGGEQYF
>NA|TRBJ1-1|TRBV29-1|NA
TGCAGCGAGACCAGGGGAGGCGGCACTGAAGCTTTCTTT
CSETRGGGTEAFF
>once|TRBJ2-5|TRBV20-1|NA
TGCAGTGCTAATGGACCTTCCTTCCAAGAGACCCAGTACTTC
CSANGPSFQETQYF
>NA|TRBJ2-1|TRBV29-1|TRBD1
TGCAGCGACAATCGACAGGGTCGGAATGAGCAGTTCTTC
CSDNRQGRNEQFF
>NA|TRBJ2-5|TRBV5-1|TRBD2
TGCGCCAGCAGCTGGCGGACTAGTGGAGAGACCCAGTACTTC
CASSWRTSGETQYF
>NA|TRBJ2-5|TRBV30|NA
TGTGCCTGGAGTGTACAGGGTTTATCGGAGACCCAGTACTTC
CAWSVQGLSETQYF
>NA|TRBJ2-1|TRBV29-1|TRBD1
TGCAGCGGGGGGGGACAGGGCTCCTACAATGAGCAGTTCTTC
CSGGGQGSYNEQFF
>NA|TRBJ2-5|TRBV29-1|TRBD1
TGCAGCGTTGTCCGGGACAGTTTTGAGACCCAGTACTTC
CSVVRDSFETQYF
>NA|TRBJ2-5|TRBV5-1|NA
TGCGCCAGCAGCTCCCAGTGGGAGAGGTATCAGCAAGAGACCCAGTACTTC
CASSSQWERYQQETQYF
>once|TRBJ2-5|TRBV9|TRBD2
TGTGCCAGCAGCCGAGTGAGTGTTACGGGAGGAAAAGAGACCCAGTACTTC
CASSRVSVTGGKETQYF
>NA|TRBJ1-2|TRBV27|NA
TGTGCCAGCAGACCCACAGGACAAAACTATGGCTACACCTTC
CASRPTGQNYGYTF
>NA|TRBJ2-7|TRBV30|TRBD1
TGTGCCTGGAAGGGGGCGGCCTTAGAGCAGTACTTC
CAWKGAALEQYF
>NA|TRBJ1-5|TRBV20-1|TRBD1
TGCAGTGCTAGGGACAGGGAAACGACCCAGCATTTT
CSARDRETTQHF
>NA|TRBJ2-3|TRBV20-1|TRBD2
TGCAGTGCTAGACATGGTGGGAGGGCCAGGTATACGCAGTATTTT
CSARHGGRARYTQYF
>NA|TRBJ2-1|TRBV4-2|TRBD2
TGTGCCAGCAGTAGCGGGGGGGGCTACAATGAGCAGTTCTTC
CASSSGGGYNEQFF
>NA|TRBJ2-6|TRBV6-2/TRBV6-3|NA
TGTGCCAGCAGTTTCGCACAGGACTCTAGTACGGGCACTTTC
CASSFAQDSSTGTF
>NA|TRBJ1-2|TRBV29-1|TRBD1
TGCAGCGTTGAAGTCGGACAGGAGGGCTATGGCTACACCTTC
CSVEVGQEGYGYTF
>NA|TRBJ1-2|TRBV3-1|NA
TGTGCCAGCAGCCCTCCCACGCGCTATGGCTACACCTTC
CASSPPTRYGYTF
>NA|TRBJ2-3|TRBV7-2|NA
TGTGCCAGCAGCCTTAGACGGGCGGCGAGCACAGATACGCAGTATTTT
CASSLRRAASTDTQYF
>NA|TRBJ2-1|TRBV27|TRBD1
TGTGCCAGCAGTTTACGACAGGGGAGCCACAATGAGCAGTTCTTC
CASSLRQGSHNEQFF
>NA|TRBJ1-1|TRBV5-4|NA
TGTGCCAGCAGCCAAGGGGGATGGGGAACTGAAGCTTTCTTT
CASSQGGWGTEAFF
>NA|TRBJ2-1|TRBV4-3|NA
TGCGCCAGCAGCCAGCTTGGGGGTCGCAATGAGCAGTTCTTC
CASSQLGGRNEQFF
>NA|TRBJ2-7|TRBV3-1|TRBD1
TGTGCCAGCAGCCATACAGGGGTCGAGCAGTACTTC
CASSHTGVEQYF
>NA|TRBJ2-1|TRBV27|TRBD2
TGTGCCAGCAGTTGGTCCAGCGGGAGATTCAACAATGAGCAGTTCTTC
CASSWSSGRFNNEQFF
>NA|TRBJ1-4|TRBV19|NA
TGTGCCAGTAAGCGAACTAATGAAAAACTGTTTTTT
CASKRTNEKLFF